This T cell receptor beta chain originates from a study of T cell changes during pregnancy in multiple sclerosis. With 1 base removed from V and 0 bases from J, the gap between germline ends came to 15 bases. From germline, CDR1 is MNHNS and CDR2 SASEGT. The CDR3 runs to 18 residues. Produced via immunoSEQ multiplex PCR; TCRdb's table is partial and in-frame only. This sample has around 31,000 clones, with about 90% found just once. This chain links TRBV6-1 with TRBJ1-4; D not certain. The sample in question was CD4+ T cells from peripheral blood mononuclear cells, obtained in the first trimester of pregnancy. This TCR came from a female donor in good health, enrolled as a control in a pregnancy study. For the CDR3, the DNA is TGTGCCAGCAGTGAAGTAAGTGAGAGCCGCGCAACTAATGAAAAACTGTTTTTT. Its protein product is CASSEVSESRATNEKLFF.